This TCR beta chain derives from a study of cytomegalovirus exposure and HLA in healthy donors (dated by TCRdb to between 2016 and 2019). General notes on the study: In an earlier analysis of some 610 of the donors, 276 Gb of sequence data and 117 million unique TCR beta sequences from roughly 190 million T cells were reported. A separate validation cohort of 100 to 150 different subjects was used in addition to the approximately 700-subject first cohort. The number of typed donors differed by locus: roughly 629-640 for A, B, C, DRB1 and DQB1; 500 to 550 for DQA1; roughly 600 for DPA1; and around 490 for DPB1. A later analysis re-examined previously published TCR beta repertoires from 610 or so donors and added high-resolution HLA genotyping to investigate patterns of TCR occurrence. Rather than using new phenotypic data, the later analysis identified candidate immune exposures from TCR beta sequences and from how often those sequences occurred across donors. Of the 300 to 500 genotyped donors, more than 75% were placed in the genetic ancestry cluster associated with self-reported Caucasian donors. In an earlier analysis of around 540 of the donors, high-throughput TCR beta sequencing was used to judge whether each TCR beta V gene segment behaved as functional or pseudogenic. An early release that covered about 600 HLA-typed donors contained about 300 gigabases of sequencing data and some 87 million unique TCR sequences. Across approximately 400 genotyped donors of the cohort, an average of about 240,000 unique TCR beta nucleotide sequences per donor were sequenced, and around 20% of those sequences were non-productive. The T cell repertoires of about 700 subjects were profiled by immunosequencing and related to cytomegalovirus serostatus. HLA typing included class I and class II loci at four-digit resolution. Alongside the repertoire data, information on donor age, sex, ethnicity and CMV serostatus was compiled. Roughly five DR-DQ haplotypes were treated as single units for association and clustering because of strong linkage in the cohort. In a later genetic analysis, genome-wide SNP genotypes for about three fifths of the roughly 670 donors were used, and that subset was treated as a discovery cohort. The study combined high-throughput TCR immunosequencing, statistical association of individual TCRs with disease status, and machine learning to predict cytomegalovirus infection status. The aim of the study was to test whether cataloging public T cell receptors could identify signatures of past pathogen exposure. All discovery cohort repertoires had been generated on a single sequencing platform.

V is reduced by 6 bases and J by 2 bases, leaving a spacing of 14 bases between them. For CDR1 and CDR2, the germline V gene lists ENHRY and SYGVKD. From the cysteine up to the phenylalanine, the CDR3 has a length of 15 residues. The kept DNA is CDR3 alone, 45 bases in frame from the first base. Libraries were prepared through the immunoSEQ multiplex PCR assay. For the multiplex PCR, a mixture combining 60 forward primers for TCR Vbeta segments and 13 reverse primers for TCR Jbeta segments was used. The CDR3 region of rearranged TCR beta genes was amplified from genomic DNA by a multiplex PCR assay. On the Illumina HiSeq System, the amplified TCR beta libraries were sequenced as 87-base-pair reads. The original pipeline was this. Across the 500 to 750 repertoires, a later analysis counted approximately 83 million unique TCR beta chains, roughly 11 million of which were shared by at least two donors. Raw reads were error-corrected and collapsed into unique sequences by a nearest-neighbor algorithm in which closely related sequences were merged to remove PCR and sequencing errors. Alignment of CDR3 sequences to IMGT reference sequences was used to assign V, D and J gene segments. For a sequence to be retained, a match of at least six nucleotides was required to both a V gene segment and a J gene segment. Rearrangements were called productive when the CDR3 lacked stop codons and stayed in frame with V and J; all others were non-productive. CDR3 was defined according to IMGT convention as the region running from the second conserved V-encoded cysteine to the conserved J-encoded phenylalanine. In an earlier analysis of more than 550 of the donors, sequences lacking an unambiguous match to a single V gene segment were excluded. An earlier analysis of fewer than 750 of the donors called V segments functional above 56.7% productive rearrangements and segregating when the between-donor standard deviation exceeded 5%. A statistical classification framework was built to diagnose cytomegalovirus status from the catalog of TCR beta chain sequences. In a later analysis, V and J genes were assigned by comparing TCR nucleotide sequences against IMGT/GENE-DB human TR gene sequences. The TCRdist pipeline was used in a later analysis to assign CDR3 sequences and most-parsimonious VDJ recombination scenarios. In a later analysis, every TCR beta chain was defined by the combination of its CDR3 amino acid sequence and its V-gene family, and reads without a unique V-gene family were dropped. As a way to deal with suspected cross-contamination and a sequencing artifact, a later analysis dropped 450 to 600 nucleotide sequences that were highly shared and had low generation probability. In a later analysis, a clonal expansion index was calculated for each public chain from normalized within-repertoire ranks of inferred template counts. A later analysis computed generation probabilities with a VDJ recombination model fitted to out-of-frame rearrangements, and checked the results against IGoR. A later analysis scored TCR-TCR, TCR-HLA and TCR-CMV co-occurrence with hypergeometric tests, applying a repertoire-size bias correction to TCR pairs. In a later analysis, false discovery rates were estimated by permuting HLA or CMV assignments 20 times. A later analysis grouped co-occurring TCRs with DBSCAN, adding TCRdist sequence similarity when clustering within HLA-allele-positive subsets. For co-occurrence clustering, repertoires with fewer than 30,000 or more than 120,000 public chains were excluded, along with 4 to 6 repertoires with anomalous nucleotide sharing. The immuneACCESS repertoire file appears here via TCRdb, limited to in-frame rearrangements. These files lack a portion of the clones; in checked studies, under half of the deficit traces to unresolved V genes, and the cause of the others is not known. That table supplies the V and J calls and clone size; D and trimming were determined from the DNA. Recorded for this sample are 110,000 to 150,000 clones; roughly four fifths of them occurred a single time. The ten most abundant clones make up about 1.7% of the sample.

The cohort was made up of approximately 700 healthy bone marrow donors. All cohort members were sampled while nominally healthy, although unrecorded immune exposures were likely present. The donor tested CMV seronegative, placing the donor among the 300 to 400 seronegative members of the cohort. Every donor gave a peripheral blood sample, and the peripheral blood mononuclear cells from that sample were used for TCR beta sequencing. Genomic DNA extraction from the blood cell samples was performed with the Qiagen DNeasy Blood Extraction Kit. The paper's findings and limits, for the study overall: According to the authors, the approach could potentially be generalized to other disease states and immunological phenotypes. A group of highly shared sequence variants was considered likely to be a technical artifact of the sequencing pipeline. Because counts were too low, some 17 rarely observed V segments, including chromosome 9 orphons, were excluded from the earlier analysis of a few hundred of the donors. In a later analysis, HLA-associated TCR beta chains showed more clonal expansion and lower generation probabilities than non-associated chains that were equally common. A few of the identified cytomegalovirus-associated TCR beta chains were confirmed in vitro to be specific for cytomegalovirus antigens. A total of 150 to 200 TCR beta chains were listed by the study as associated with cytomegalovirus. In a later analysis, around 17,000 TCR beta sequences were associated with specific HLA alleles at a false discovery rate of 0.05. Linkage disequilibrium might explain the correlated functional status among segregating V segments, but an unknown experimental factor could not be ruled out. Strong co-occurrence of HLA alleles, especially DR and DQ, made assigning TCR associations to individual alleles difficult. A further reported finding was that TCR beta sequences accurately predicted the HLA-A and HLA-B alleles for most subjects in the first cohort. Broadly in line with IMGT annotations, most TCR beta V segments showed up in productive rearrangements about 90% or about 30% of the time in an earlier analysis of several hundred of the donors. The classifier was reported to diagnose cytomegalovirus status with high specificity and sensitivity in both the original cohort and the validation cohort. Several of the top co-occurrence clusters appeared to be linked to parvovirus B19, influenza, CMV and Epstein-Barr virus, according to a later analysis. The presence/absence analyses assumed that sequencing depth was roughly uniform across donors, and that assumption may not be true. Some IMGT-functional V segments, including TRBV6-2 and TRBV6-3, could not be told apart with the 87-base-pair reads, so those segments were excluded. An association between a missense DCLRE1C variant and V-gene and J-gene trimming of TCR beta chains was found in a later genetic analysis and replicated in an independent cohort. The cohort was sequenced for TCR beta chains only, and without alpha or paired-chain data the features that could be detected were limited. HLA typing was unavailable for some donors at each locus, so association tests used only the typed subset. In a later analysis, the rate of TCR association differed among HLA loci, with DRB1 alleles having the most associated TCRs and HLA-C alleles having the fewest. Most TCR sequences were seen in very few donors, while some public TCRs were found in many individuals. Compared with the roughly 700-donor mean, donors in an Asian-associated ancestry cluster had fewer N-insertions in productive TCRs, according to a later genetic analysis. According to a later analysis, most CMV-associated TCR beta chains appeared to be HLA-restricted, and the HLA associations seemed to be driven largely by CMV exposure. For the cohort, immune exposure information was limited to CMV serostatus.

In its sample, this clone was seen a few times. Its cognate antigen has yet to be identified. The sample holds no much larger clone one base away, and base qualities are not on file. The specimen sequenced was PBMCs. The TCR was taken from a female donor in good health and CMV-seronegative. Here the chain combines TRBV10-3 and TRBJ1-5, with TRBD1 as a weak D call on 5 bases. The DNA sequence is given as TGTGCCATCAGCCCGACAGATTCCGGCAATCAGCCCCAGCATTTT. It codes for CAISPTDSGNQPQHF.